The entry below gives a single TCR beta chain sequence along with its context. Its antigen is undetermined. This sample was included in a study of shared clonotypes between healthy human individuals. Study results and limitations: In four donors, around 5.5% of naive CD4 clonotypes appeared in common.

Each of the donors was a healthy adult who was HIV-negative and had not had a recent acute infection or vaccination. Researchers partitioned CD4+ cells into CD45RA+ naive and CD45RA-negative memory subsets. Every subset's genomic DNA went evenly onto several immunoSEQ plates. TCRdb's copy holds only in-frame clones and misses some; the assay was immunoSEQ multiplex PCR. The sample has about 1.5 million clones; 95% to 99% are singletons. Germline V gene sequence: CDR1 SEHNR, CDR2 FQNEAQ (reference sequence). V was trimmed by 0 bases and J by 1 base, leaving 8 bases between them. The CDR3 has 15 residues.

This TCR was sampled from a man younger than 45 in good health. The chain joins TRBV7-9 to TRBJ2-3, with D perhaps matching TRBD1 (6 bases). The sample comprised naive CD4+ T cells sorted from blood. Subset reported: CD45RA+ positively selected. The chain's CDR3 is CASSLADRGTDTQYF. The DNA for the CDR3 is TGTGCCAGCAGCTTAGCGGACAGAGGCACAGATACGCAGTATTTT.